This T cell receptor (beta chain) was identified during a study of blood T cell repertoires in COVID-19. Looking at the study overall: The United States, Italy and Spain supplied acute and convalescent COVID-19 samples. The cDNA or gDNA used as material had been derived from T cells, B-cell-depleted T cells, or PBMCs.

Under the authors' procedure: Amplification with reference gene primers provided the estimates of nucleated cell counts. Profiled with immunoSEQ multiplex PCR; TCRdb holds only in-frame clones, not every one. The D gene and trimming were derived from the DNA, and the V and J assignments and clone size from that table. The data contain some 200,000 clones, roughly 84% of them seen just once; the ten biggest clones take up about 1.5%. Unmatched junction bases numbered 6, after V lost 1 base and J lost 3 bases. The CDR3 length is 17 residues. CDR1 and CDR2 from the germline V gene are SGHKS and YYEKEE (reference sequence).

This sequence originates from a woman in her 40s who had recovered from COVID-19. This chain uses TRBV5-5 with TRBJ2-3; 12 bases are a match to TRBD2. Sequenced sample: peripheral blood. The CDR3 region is CASSLLLAGGQTDTQYF. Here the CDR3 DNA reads TGTGCCAGCAGCTTGTTGCTAGCGGGGGGGCAGACAGATACGCAGTATTTT.